Only a few counts were recorded for the clone carrying this T cell receptor beta chain. Antigen specificity is unknown. Germline loops: CDR1 SGHNT, CDR2 YYREEE (reference sequence). CDR3 length: 13 amino acids. The ends were cut back, 4 bases at V and 1 base at J, with 9 bases in the middle. One entry per CDR3 protein results from TCRdb running MiXCR on the reads. The table has some 920,000 distinct CDR3 sequences, approximately 30% seen once. The data were taken from a study of T cell repertoires in cytomegalovirus infection. Study information: TCR beta signatures that were public indicated CMV infection and matching HLA type.

Regarding the study as a whole: Ex vivo, HLA-C-restricted CMV-specific TCR beta clonotypes prevailed over the rest of the response. Individuals carrying CMV plus the relevant HLA were identified by cumulative frequency of public TCR beta families.

V and J are TRBV5-4 and TRBJ2-7; no definite D call. The specimen comprised cultured CD8+ T cells from PBMCs, sampled from culture after CMV antigen stimulation. This receptor was taken from a human donor in good health (CMV status not recorded). Some clones in this sample may be carry-over from other donors' samples. CDR3 amino acids: CASSQTPSYEQYF. In nucleotides, the CDR3 is TGTGCCAGCAGCCAGACACCTTCCTACGAGCAGTACTTC.